Presented here are 20 T cell receptor beta chains from one specimen sequenced in a study of OX40 agonist ivuxolimab in advanced cancers. Generated by immunoSEQ multiplex PCR, the TCRdb table keeps only in-frame clones and is missing some. The data show over 50,000 clones, with less than 85% seen just once and around 0.47% held by the top ten. The sample was CD4+ or CD8+ T cells sorted from blood, taken in a trial of the OX40 agonist ivuxolimab. The receptor set was obtained from an adult with an advanced solid tumor such as melanoma, head and neck, liver or kidney cancer.

The chain joins TRBV10-1 to TRBJ2-3; D unclear. Germline V CDR1 and CDR2: WNHNN, SYGVQD (reference sequence). V gave up 4 bases and J gave up 4 bases, with 6 bases separating them. The CDR3 runs to 12 residues. CDR3 sequence (DNA): TGCGCCAGCAGTGGTGAGGCAGATACGCAGTATTTT. It codes for CASSGEADTQYF.

This clone is classed as medium-sized. This chain joins TRBV11-2 and TRBJ2-7; no definite D call. This CDR3 comprises 17 residues. Trimming pared 1 base from V and 0 bases from J, leaving 16 bases between. From germline, CDR1 is SGHAT and CDR2 FQNNGV. CDR3 in DNA: TGTGCCAGCAGCTTAGCCCGCCTGCGGCAGAGCTCCTACGAGCAGTACTTC. Protein product: CASSLARLRQSSYEQYF.

The chain employs TRBV5-1 and TRBJ1-4; D is unclear. The CDR3 sequence is 14 residues long. Trimming cost V 0 bases and J 7 bases, with 10 bases left between them. The germline CDR1 and CDR2 sequences are SGHRS and YFSETQ. The CDR3 sequence: CASSLAQPGEKLFF. DNA of the CDR3: TGCGCCAGCAGCTTGGCTCAACCGGGTGAAAAACTGTTTTTT. Based on the CDR3 plus reference TRBV5-1 and TRBJ1-4, the full variable domain is KAGVTQTPRYLIKTRGQQVTLSCSPISGHRSVSWYQQTPGQGLQFLFEYFSETQRNKGNFPGRFSGRQFSNSRSEMNVSTLELGDSALYLCASSLAQPGEKLFFGSGTQLSVL.

This clone was seen a handful of times. Other DNA sequences in the sample encode the same CDR3. The chain has TRBV5-1 and TRBJ1-4; D not certain. The germline CDR1 and CDR2 sequences are SGHRS and YFSETQ. V shed 0 bases and J shed 4 bases, with 7 bases lying between them. This CDR3 is 14 amino acids long. The chain's CDR3 is CASSLGPSNEKLFF. The CDR3, as DNA: TGCGCCAGCAGCTTGGGGCCGAGTAATGAAAAACTGTTTTTT.

The V and J genes are TRBV19 and TRBJ2-1; D may correspond to TRBD1 or TRBD2 (8 bases each). Per the germline V gene, CDR1 is LNHDA and CDR2 is SQIVND (reference sequence). The ends were cut back, 4 bases at V and 9 bases at J, with 19 bases in the middle. The CDR3 extends over 15 amino acids. The CDR3 is CASSTAGGAGGEQFF. The CDR3 DNA sequence: TGTGCCAGTAGTACCGCAGGGGGCGCGGGGGGTGAGCAGTTCTTC.

Here the CDR3 reads CASSPGQGGTLRYGYTF. CDR3 in DNA: TGTGCCAGCAGCCCAGGACAGGGGGGGACTCTGAGGTATGGCTACACCTTC. The rearrangement joins TRBV11-2 to TRBJ1-2; 10 bases fit TRBD1. The CDR3 sequence is 17 residues long. CDR1 is SGHAT, CDR2 FQNNGV, per germline. After removal of 5 bases from V and 5 bases from J, the junction contained 14 bases not matched to a gene.

In its sample, this clone was seen a few times. V is TRBV10-2 and J is TRBJ1-5; D call uncertain. Germline-derived CDR1 and CDR2 are WSHSY and SAAADI. The CDR3 is 15 residues long. V dropped 0 bases and J dropped 0 bases, with 6 bases sitting between them. The CDR3 region is CASSESRYSNQPQHF. CDR3 sequence (DNA): TGCGCCAGCAGTGAGTCGCGTTATAGCAATCAGCCCCAGCATTTT.

V is TRBV19 and J is TRBJ2-2; the match to TRBD1 covers 11 bases. Per germline, CDR1 LNHDA and CDR2 SQIVND (reference sequence). This CDR3 is built from 17 residues. J lost 4 bases, V lost 5 bases, and 9 bases had no gene match. CDR3 DNA sequence: TGTGCCAGTAGTTCGAGAGGGACAGGGGGTAGCACCGGGGAGCTGTTTTTT. Translated: CASSSRGTGGSTGELFF.

V usage is TRBV19 and J usage is TRBJ1-1; 8 bases match TRBD1. The CDR3 totals 16 residues. V shed 5 bases, J shed 1 base, and the junction held 9 bases outside the gene matches. Germline values: CDR1 LNHDA, CDR2 SQIVND (reference sequence). CDR3 protein: CASSPEIGTGNTEAFF. The CDR3 coding sequence is TGTGCCAGTAGTCCCGAAATTGGGACAGGGAACACTGAAGCTTTCTTT.

About this clone: Additional DNA sequences in this sample encode the identical CDR3. The rearrangement links TRBV25-1 to TRBJ1-2, with D maybe TRBD1 (5 bases). Germline V gene lookup returns CDR1 MGHDK and CDR2 SYGVNS. The CDR3 extends over 13 amino acids. The V end was cut by 2 bases, the J end by 2 bases, with 6 bases between. For the CDR3, the DNA is TGTGCCAGCAGTGAAGGGGGGAACTATGGCTACACCTTC. Its protein is CASSEGGNYGYTF.

This clone turned up a few times. The J gene is TRBJ2-3, the V gene TRBV18; D possibly uses TRBD1 or TRBD2 (5 bases each). The CDR3 sequence is 14 residues long. With 0 bases removed from V and 6 bases from J, the gap between germline ends came to 10 bases. Germline V gene lookup returns CDR1 KGHSH and CDR2 LQKENI. CDR3 coding DNA: TGTGCCAGCTCACCACCATTAGAGGGGGATACGCAGTATTTT. This translates into CASSPPLEGDTQYF.

The chain couples TRBV15 to TRBJ1-4; D is unresolved. The V gene lost 0 bases and the J gene lost 7 bases, with 15 bases spanning the gap. The germline gives CDR1 LNHNV, CDR2 YYDKDF (reference sequence). The CDR3 contains 16 residues. The CDR3, as DNA: TGTGCCACCAGCAGAGATGGATCCTCGGGAGGTGAAAAACTGTTTTTT. Its translation is CATSRDGSSGGEKLFF.

The V call is TRBV11-2, the J call TRBJ2-5; 8 nucleotides match TRBD2. V was clipped by 4 bases and J by 7 bases; unmatched bases: 11. The CDR3 is 15 residues long. Germline CDR1 SGHAT, CDR2 FQNNGV. CDR3 loop: CASSSGGGGVRTQYF. Written as DNA, the CDR3 is TGTGCCAGCAGCTCCGGGGGGGGCGGCGTTCGGACCCAGTACTTC. The full variable domain, rest sourced from reference TRBV11-2 and TRBJ2-5, is EAGVAQSPRYKIIEKRQSVAFWCNPISGHATLYWYQQILGQGPKLLIQFQNNGVVDDSQLPKDRFSAERLKGVDSTLKIQPAKLEDSAVYLCASSSGGGGVRTQYFGPGTRLLVL.

The sample holds one count of this clone. The chain links TRBV6-6 to TRBJ2-7; D call uncertain. Germline-derived CDR1 and CDR2 are MNHNY and SVGAGI (reference sequence). The CDR3 totals 12 residues. Trimming cost V 10 bases and J 2 bases, with 12 bases left between them. In DNA, the CDR3 is TGTGCCACCCGAAGTGGGGCCTACGAGCAGTACTTC. Its protein product is CATRSGAYEQYF.

The chain has TRBV6-5 and TRBJ2-3, with D possibly being TRBD1 or TRBD2 (5 bases each). The CDR3 runs 14 residues. Per the germline V gene, CDR1 is MNHEY and CDR2 is SVGAGI. Trimming took off 7 bases at V and 2 bases at J, with 13 bases between the two ends. The CDR3 coding sequence is TGTGCCAGCAACAGGCCGGAGGACACAGATACGCAGTATTTT. The encoded protein is CASNRPEDTDTQYF.

This rearrangement joins TRBV18 to TRBJ1-4; D is possibly TRBD1 (5 bases). Germline CDR1 reads KGHSH; CDR2 reads LQKENI. The CDR3 contains 15 residues. V was trimmed by 5 bases and J by 1 base, leaving 11 bases between them. CDR3 residues: CASSSSGGTNEKLFF. The CDR3 nucleotides are TGTGCCAGCTCATCTTCGGGGGGAACTAATGAAAAACTGTTTTTT.

The chain is built from TRBV11-2 and TRBJ2-1; 11 bases fit TRBD2. The CDR3 is 12 amino acids. V lost 5 bases, J lost 14 bases, and 5 bases stayed unmatched. CDR1 is SGHAT and CDR2 is FQNNGV in the germline V gene. The DNA of the CDR3 is TGTGCCAGCAGCCCTAGCGGGAGGACTAAGTTCTTC. Protein sequence: CASSPSGRTKFF.

This rearrangement joins TRBV6-1 to TRBJ2-1, with 14 bases fitting TRBD2. Germline CDR1 reads MNHNS; CDR2 reads SASEGT. The CDR3 is 19 residues long. Trimming cost V 4 bases and J 10 bases; bases outside gene matches: 18. CDR3 coding DNA: TGTGCCAGCAGTGCCTCGGGACTAGCGGGAGCCACAACGGACCGGGAGCAGTTCTTC. It is translated as CASSASGLAGATTDREQFF.

The chain has TRBV2 and TRBJ1-6, with TRBD1 matching over 7 bases. J lost 5 bases, V lost 7 bases, and 8 bases had no gene match. Germline V gene data show CDR1 as SNHLY and CDR2 as FYNNEI. The CDR3 runs to 15 residues. The CDR3 nucleotides read TGTGCCAGCAACGGGTTGGGGACAGATAATTCACCCCTCCACTTT. This codes for CASNGLGTDNSPLHF.

CDR3 amino acids: CASMGSGANVLTF. Here the CDR3 DNA reads TGTGCCAGCATGGGCTCTGGGGCCAACGTCCTGACTTTC. This chain links TRBV6-5 with TRBJ2-6; D remains ambiguous. This CDR3 is built from 13 residues. V was pared by 7 bases and J by 0 bases, with 4 bases between. Germline CDR1 and CDR2: MNHEY and SVGAGI.